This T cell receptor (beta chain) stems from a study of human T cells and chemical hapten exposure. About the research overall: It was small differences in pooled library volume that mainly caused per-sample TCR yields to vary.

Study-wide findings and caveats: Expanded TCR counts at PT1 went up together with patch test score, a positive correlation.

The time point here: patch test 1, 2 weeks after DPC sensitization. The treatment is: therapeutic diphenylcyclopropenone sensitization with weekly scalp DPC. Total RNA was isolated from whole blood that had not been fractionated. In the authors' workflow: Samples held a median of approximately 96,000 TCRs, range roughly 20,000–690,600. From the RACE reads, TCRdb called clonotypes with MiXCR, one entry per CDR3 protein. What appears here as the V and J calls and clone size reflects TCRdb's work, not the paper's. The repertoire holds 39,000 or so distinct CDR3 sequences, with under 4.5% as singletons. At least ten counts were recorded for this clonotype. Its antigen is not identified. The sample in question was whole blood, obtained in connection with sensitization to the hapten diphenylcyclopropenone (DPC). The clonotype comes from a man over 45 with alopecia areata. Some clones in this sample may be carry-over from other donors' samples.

Here the CDR3 DNA reads TGTGCCACCAGTGCGATGGGATATACGCAGTATTTT. This codes for CATSAMGYTQYF. The chain carries TRBV24-1 and TRBJ2-3; D ambiguous. V lost 5 bases to trimming and J lost 7 bases, with 9 bases between them. This CDR3 has 12 amino acids. Germline CDR1 and CDR2: KGHDR and SFDVKD.